Given below is one T cell receptor (beta chain) in context. Germline V CDR1 and CDR2: MGHRA, YSYEKL. The CDR3 has 16 amino acids. Trimming removed 0 bases at V and 0 bases at J, with 12 bases between. TCRdb keeps only in-frame clones here, not all; method: immunoSEQ multiplex PCR. Among about 370,000 clones listed, about 90% were seen once. These data originate in a study of blood T cell repertoires in COVID-19. Sequenced input: peripheral blood. This sequence was found in a woman aged 30 to 39 with COVID-19, enrolled during active disease. The V gene is TRBV4-1, the J gene TRBJ2-7, with D hard to call. The CDR3 DNA reads as TGCGCCAGCAGCCAAGATCTGGCAGGCCGCTCCTACGAGCAGTACTTC. Its protein product is CASSQDLAGRSYEQYF.